These 7 T cell receptor beta chains share one sample of origin, sequenced in a study of blood T cells in healthy people across ages. Combining a sample-barcoded 5' primer with a J-beta primer mix, a second PCR ran for 7 to 11 cycles. TCRdb itself ran the 5' RACE reads through MiXCR, one entry per CDR3 protein. Among over 600,000 distinct CDR3 sequences listed, 40% to 45% were seen once. Sequencing was performed on blood. The receptors originated from an elderly man in good health.

In the case of this clonotype: A much larger clonotype is one base distant, so this may be a read error. This rearrangement joins TRBV4-3 to TRBJ2-3; the match to TRBD2 covers 12 bases. Germline CDR1 is LGHNA and CDR2 is YSLEER. This CDR3 has 17 residues. The CDR3 DNA sequence: TGCGCCAGCAGCCAAGAGTCGACTAGCGGGGGCACAGATACGCAGTGTTTT. It codes for CASSQESTSGGTDTQCF.

This clonotype was observed a few times. The chain couples TRBV15 to TRBJ1-2; TRBD1 might be the D (6 bases). Germline CDR1 and CDR2: LNHNV and YYDKDF (reference sequence). The V end was cut by 8 bases, the J end by 0 bases, with 16 bases between. The CDR3 extends over 15 amino acids. The CDR3 sequence is CATVPGHQANYGYTF. CDR3 in DNA: TGTGCCACCGTCCCGGGACACCAGGCTAACTATGGCTACACCTTC.

This clonotype was counted between two and nine times. The rearrangement uses TRBV7-3 and TRBJ2-5; unclear D gene. The V and J ends lost 5 bases and 4 bases respectively, with 11 bases between them. Germline CDR1 reads SGHTA; CDR2 reads FQGTGA. This CDR3 comprises 13 residues. The CDR3 loop reads CASSLEDGETQYF. The DNA for the CDR3 is TGTGCCAGCAGCCTCGAAGACGGAGAGACCCAGTACTTC.

The rearrangement joins TRBV27 to TRBJ2-7; a possible D gene is TRBD1 (6 bases). The CDR3 has 13 amino acids. Per the germline V gene, CDR1 is MNHEY and CDR2 is SMNVEV (reference sequence). The V and J ends lost 7 bases and 5 bases respectively, with 15 bases between them. CDR3 nucleotide sequence: TGTGCCAGCAATCCGGACAGATTCGACGAGCAGTACTTC. As protein: CASNPDRFDEQYF.

This clonotype was detected a few times. V gene TRBV6-5 combines with J gene TRBJ2-4; 7 bases match TRBD1. The germline CDR1 and CDR2 sequences are MNHEY and SVGAGI. The CDR3 totals 16 residues. V shed 6 bases, J shed 0 bases, and the junction held 8 bases outside the gene matches. Here the CDR3 reads CASRDRDKGAKNIQYF. CDR3 bases: TGTGCCAGCAGAGACAGGGATAAAGGAGCCAAAAACATTCAGTACTTC.

A few counts support this clonotype. The gene calls are TRBV6-1 and TRBJ1-2, with 10 nucleotides matching TRBD1. The CDR3 consists of 16 residues. CDR1 is MNHNS and CDR2 is SASEGT in the germline V gene. V dropped 2 bases and J dropped 3; count of bases not matched to a gene: 6. CDR3 sequence: CASSERGDRGDYGYTF. CDR3 DNA: TGTGCCAGCAGTGAAAGGGGGGACAGGGGAGACTATGGCTACACCTTC.

The V call is TRBV27, the J call TRBJ2-6, with a tentative D call TRBD1 (6 bases). Germline V gene data show CDR1 as MNHEY and CDR2 as SMNVEV (reference sequence). This CDR3 has 16 residues. Trimming took 7 bases from V and 2 from J, leaving 15 bases between them. The CDR3 sequence: CASMPDRRTGANVLTF. The CDR3 DNA is TGTGCCAGCATGCCGGACAGAAGAACTGGGGCCAACGTCCTGACTTTC.